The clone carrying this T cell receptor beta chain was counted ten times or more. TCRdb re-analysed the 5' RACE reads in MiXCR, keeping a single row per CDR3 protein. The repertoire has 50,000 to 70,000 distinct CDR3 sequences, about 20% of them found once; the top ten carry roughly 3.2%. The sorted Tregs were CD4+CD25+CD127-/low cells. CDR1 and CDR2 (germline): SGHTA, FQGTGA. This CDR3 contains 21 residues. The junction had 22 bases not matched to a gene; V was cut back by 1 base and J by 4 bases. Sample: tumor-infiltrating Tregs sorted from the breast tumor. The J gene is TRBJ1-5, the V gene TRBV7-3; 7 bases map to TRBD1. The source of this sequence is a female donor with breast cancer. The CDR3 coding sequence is TGTGCCAGCAGCTTAATACCCAAACCCGGGACAGAGAGAGGGGAAAATCAGCCCCAGCATTTT. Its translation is CASSLIPKPGTERGENQPQHF.